This T cell receptor (beta chain) appears in the sequencing data of a study of CD8 T cells in Susac syndrome. Study at large: When their blood was taken, patients with Susac syndrome were therapy-naive, taking corticosteroids, or taking intravenous immunoglobulin alone.

TCR beta sequencing was performed on blood CD8+ and CD4+ T cells. V was pared by 5 bases and J by 3 bases, with 14 bases between. Germline V gives CDR1 MNHEY, CDR2 SMNVEV (reference sequence). The CDR3 covers 14 residues. About 0.45 to 1 ug RNA was reverse transcribed with random hexamers. TCRdb re-derived calls from the immunoSEQ multiplex PCR reads in MiXCR, one entry per CDR3 protein. The sample includes 100,000 to 150,000 distinct CDR3 sequences, about 94% of them seen just once. This sequence originates from a human donor with Susac syndrome. The V call is TRBV27, the J call TRBJ2-7, with D tentatively TRBD2 (5 bases). The material sequenced was CD8+ T cells from PBMCs. The CDR3 DNA reads as TGTGCCAGCAGTCCCTCGGGAAGTGTCTACGAGCAGTACTTC. As protein: CASSPSGSVYEQYF.